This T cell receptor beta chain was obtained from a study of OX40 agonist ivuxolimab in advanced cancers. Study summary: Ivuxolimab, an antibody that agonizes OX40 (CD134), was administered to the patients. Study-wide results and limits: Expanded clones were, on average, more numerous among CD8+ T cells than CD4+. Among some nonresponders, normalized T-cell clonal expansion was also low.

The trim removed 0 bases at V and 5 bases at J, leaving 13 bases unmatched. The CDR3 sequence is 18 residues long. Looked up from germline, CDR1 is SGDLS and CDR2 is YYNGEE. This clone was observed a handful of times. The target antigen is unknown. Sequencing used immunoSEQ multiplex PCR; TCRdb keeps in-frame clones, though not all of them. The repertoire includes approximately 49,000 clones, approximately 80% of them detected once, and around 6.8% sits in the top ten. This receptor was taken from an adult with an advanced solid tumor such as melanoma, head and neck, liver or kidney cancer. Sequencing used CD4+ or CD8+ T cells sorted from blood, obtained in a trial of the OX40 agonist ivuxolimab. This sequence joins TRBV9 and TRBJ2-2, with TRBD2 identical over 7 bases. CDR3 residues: CASSVAQLAAFRTGELFF. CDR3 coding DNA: TGTGCCAGCAGCGTAGCTCAGCTAGCGGCGTTTAGGACCGGGGAGCTGTTTTTT.